Listed here are 27 T cell receptor beta chains from one sample, sequenced in a study of blood T cell repertoires in COVID-19. TCRdb keeps only in-frame clones here, not all; method: immunoSEQ multiplex PCR. The table shows over 65,000 clones, with around 85% occurring only once. Sequencing used peripheral blood. The receptors come from a human donor in a cohort sampled during active COVID-19.

This clone has just one count. This rearrangement joins TRBV7-2 to TRBJ2-7; no definite D call. The germline V gene encodes CDR1 SGHTA and CDR2 FQGNSA. V was cut by 1 base and J by 4 bases, with 11 bases left in between. This CDR3 has 14 residues. This CDR3 is CASSLGLADYEQYF. The CDR3 DNA sequence: TGTGCCAGCAGCTTAGGGCTGGCGGATTACGAGCAGTACTTC.

The gene calls are TRBV5-1 and TRBJ2-5, with D possibly being TRBD1 (6 bases). CDR3 length equals 13 residues. The V end lost 6 bases, the J end lost 4 bases, and 13 bases lay between the germline ends. The germline gives CDR1 SGHRS, CDR2 YFSETQ. The CDR3 DNA sequence: TGCGCCAGCAACACAGGGTACGGAGAGACCCAGTACTTC. Protein sequence: CASNTGYGETQYF.

This clone has only one observation. This chain links TRBV4-1 with TRBJ1-5; 10 bases align to TRBD1. Germline-derived CDR1 and CDR2 are MGHRA and YSYEKL. Losses at the gene ends were 1 base for V and 4 bases for J; bases not matched to a gene: 7. The CDR3 contains 17 residues. CDR3 sequence reads: CASSQVQWTGGNQPQHF. For the CDR3, the DNA is TGCGCCAGCAGCCAAGTCCAATGGACAGGGGGTAATCAGCCCCAGCATTTT.

For the CDR3, the DNA is TGCGCCAGCAGCTTGGTGGGGGACAATTCCTATGGCTACACCTTC. As protein: CASSLVGDNSYGYTF. V gene TRBV5-1 combines with J gene TRBJ1-2; a possible D gene is TRBD1 (6 bases). From germline, CDR1 is SGHRS and CDR2 YFSETQ. The CDR3 contains 15 residues. Trimming shortened V by 0 bases and J by 4 bases, and 13 bases separated the two germline ends.

In this sample, this clone turned up once. The chain combines TRBV30 with TRBJ2-4; D call uncertain. The CDR3 loop spans 11 amino acids. Germline V gene sequence: CDR1 GTSNPN, CDR2 SVGIG (reference sequence). V shed 4 bases and J shed 5 bases, with 6 bases lying between them. The CDR3 protein is CAWKLENIQYF. The CDR3 DNA is TGTGCCTGGAAACTCGAAAACATTCAGTACTTC.

The V gene is TRBV7-6, the J gene TRBJ2-7; 8 bases map to TRBD2. V gave up 5 bases and J gave up 4 bases; unmatched junction bases: 13. The CDR3 runs 16 residues. The germline V gene encodes CDR1 SGHVS and CDR2 FNYEAQ. CDR3 region: CASSPTAPAGVYEQYF. The CDR3 DNA follows: TGTGCCAGCAGCCCCACCGCACCAGCGGGGGTTTACGAGCAGTACTTC.

The J gene is TRBJ2-7, the V gene TRBV4-1, with D possibly being TRBD1 (6 bases). The CDR3 is made up of 16 amino acids. Germline V gene sequence: CDR1 MGHRA, CDR2 YSYEKL. V lost 3 bases to trimming and J lost 0 bases, with 15 bases between them. The DNA of the CDR3 is TGCGCCAGCAGCCAGTATCCGACAGGAAGCTCCTACGAGCAGTACTTC. Its translation: CASSQYPTGSSYEQYF.

The J gene is TRBJ2-2, the V gene TRBV27; D unclear. Trimming removed 3 bases from V and 0 bases from J, with 8 bases in between. Germline V gene lookup returns CDR1 MNHEY and CDR2 SMNVEV (reference sequence). There are 15 residues in the CDR3. The CDR3 region is CASSFRQANTGELFF. CDR3 DNA sequence: TGTGCCAGCAGTTTCCGGCAGGCGAACACCGGGGAGCTGTTTTTT.

V is TRBV7-9 and J is TRBJ1-4; TRBD1 matches 8 bases. The germline V gene has CDR1 SEHNR and CDR2 FQNEAQ (reference sequence). This CDR3 is built from 14 residues. Trimming took 5 bases from V and 8 from J; bases not matched to a gene: 7. CDR3 loop: CASSQGDRGEKLFF. The CDR3 DNA follows: TGTGCCAGCAGCCAGGGAGACAGGGGAGAAAAACTGTTTTTT.

CDR3 sequence: CASSRVAGTPGEQFF. CDR3 nucleotides: TGTGCCAGCAGCAGGGTAGCGGGGACCCCTGGGGAGCAGTTCTTC. The V gene is TRBV7-2, the J gene TRBJ2-1, with 8 positions matching TRBD2. This CDR3 contains 15 residues. Germline-derived CDR1 and CDR2 are SGHTA and FQGNSA. J lost 10 bases, V lost 5 bases, and 13 bases had no gene match.

The V call is TRBV20-1, the J call TRBJ2-7, with 7 bases identical to TRBD2. The CDR3 has 12 residues. The trim removed 3 bases at V and 6 bases at J, leaving 5 bases unmatched. Germline CDR1 reads DFQATT; CDR2 reads SNEGSKA (reference sequence). This CDR3 is CSASPGEGEQYF. In DNA form, the CDR3 reads TGCAGTGCTAGTCCGGGGGAGGGCGAGCAGTACTTC.

The chain recombines TRBV11-2 with TRBJ1-2; possibly TRBD1 for D (5 bases). V lost 5 bases to trimming and J lost 10 bases, with 17 bases between them. Germline-derived CDR1 and CDR2 are SGHAT and FQNNGV. This CDR3 spans 13 amino acids. CDR3 amino acids: CASSAQVDRTYTF. CDR3 nucleotide sequence: TGTGCCAGCAGCGCACAGGTAGATCGTACCTACACCTTC. Variable domain in full (rest from reference TRBV11-2 and TRBJ1-2): EAGVAQSPRYKIIEKRQSVAFWCNPISGHATLYWYQQILGQGPKLLIQFQNNGVVDDSQLPKDRFSAERLKGVDSTLKIQPAKLEDSAVYLCASSAQVDRTYTFGSGTRLTVV.

This sequence joins TRBV29-1 and TRBJ1-2, with a possible D match to TRBD1 (5 bases). The CDR3 length is 14 residues. V was trimmed by 3 bases and J by 4 bases, leaving 15 bases between them. CDR1 and CDR2 from the germline V gene are SQVTM and ANQGSEA. CDR3 bases: TGCAGCGTTGATAGCCCGGGGGGAAGCTATGGCTACACCTTC. Its translation is CSVDSPGGSYGYTF.

The rearrangement links TRBV5-6 to TRBJ2-5, with D possibly being TRBD1 (6 bases). The CDR3 has 16 residues. V shed 0 bases and J shed 2 bases, with 14 bases lying between them. Germline assignment: CDR1 SGHDT and CDR2 YYEEEE. CDR3 coding DNA: TGTGCCAGCAGCTTGGCGACGGGACATCTACAAGAGACCCAGTACTTC. Encoded protein: CASSLATGHLQETQYF.

V usage is TRBV4-2 and J usage is TRBJ2-7; TRBD1 agrees at 9 bases. The V gene's germline CDR1 is LGHNA and CDR2 YNFKEQ. V was clipped by 0 bases and J by 3 bases; unmatched bases: 9. There are 17 residues in the CDR3. The CDR3 spells CASSQDGPGQGHYEQYF. The CDR3, as DNA: TGTGCCAGCAGCCAAGATGGGCCGGGACAGGGACACTACGAGCAGTACTTC.

The genes are TRBV4-1 and TRBJ1-1; D ambiguous. Per germline, CDR1 MGHRA and CDR2 YSYEKL. V was trimmed by 0 bases and J by 1 base, leaving 9 bases between them. This CDR3 spans 15 amino acids. This CDR3 reads CASSQDRAGNTEAFF. Here the CDR3 DNA reads TGCGCCAGCAGCCAAGATCGGGCGGGGAACACTGAAGCTTTCTTT.

The rearrangement links TRBV2 to TRBJ2-5, with D possibly TRBD1 on 7 matching bases. The CDR3 has 15 residues. The V end was cut by 7 bases, the J end by 1 base, with 16 bases between. Germline V CDR1 and CDR2: SNHLY, FYNNEI. CDR3 in amino acids: CASIIQGGLQETQYF. CDR3 coding DNA: TGTGCCAGCATTATCCAGGGGGGTCTCCAAGAGACCCAGTACTTC.

The gene calls are TRBV5-6 and TRBJ2-2, with D possibly matching TRBD1 (6 bases). This CDR3 contains 13 residues. In germline, CDR1 is SGHDT, CDR2 YYEEEE. V lost 7 bases and J lost 6, with 13 bases in between. The CDR3 reads CASSEAGAGELFF. CDR3 sequence (DNA): TGTGCCAGCTCTGAGGCAGGGGCCGGGGAGCTGTTTTTT. Filled out from reference TRBV5-6 and TRBJ2-2, the complete variable domain reads DAGVTQSPTHLIKTRGQQVTLRCSPKSGHDTVSWYQQALGQGPQFIFQYYEEEERQRGNFPDRFSGHQFPNYSSELNVNALLLGDSALYLCASSEAGAGELFFGEGSRLTVL.

CDR3 residues: CASSFTGGDYGYTF. The CDR3 coding sequence is TGTGCCAGCAGTTTTACGGGGGGCGACTATGGCTACACCTTC. The chain uses TRBV27 and TRBJ1-2; the D gene is possibly TRBD1 (6 bases). Germline lookup yields CDR1 MNHEY and CDR2 SMNVEV (reference sequence). Between the trimmed V and J ends, which lost 3 bases and 3 bases, there was a span of 11 bases. This CDR3 is 14 amino acids long.

In this sample, this clone turned up once. The rearrangement links TRBV2 to TRBJ2-2, with 7 bases lining up with TRBD2. The CDR3 has 15 residues. Germline-derived CDR1 and CDR2 are SNHLY and FYNNEI. V was clipped by 7 bases and J by 5 bases; unmatched bases: 10. The CDR3 DNA reads as TGTGCCAGCAAAATCGGGACTACCCCTACCGGGGAGCTGTTTTTT. Residues: CASKIGTTPTGELFF.

CDR3 sequence (DNA): TGTGCCAGCAGCCAAACAGGGTCTAACACTGAAGCTTTCTTT. Translation: CASSQTGSNTEAFF. The genes are TRBV3-1 (or the pseudogene TRBV3-2) and TRBJ1-1, with a possible D match to TRBD1 (6 bases). Looked up from germline, CDR1 is LGHDT and CDR2 is YNNKEL (reference sequence). V was trimmed by 2 bases and J by 2 bases, leaving 9 bases between them. The CDR3 is made up of 14 amino acids.

The chain uses TRBV6-5 and TRBJ1-6; TRBD1 aligns across 8 bases. The germline CDR1 and CDR2 sequences are MNHEY and SVGAGI. Trimming removed 6 bases from V and 10 bases from J; junction bases left unmatched: 11. The length of the CDR3 is 15 residues. CDR3 region: CASSQEGDRTSPLHF. For the CDR3, the DNA is TGTGCCAGCAGCCAAGAGGGGGACAGGACCTCACCCCTCCACTTT.

The gene calls are TRBV6-5 and TRBJ1-6; no firm D call. Trimming stripped 6 bases from V and 7 bases from J, with 10 bases between. The CDR3 runs 13 residues. The germline V gene has CDR1 MNHEY and CDR2 SVGAGI. CDR3 DNA: TGTGCCAGCAGCCCACCAGGCAATTCACCCCTCCACTTT. This codes for CASSPPGNSPLHF.

The chain uses TRBV7-9 and TRBJ2-5; 12 positions agree with TRBD1. CDR3 size: 14 residues. The germline gives CDR1 SEHNR, CDR2 FQNEAQ (reference sequence). J was trimmed by 4 bases and V by 4 bases; bases with no gene match: 1. The CDR3 bases are TGTGCCAGCAGCTGGGACAGGGGGCCAGAGACCCAGTACTTC. It translates to CASSWDRGPETQYF.

The genes are TRBV11-2 and TRBJ2-3; D perhaps matches TRBD2 (6 bases). From germline, CDR1 is SGHAT and CDR2 FQNNGV. The V end lost 1 base, the J end lost 2 bases, and 10 bases lay between the germline ends. This CDR3 spans 15 amino acids. The CDR3 sequence is CASSLGTTYTDTQYF. DNA for the CDR3: TGTGCCAGCAGCTTAGGGACTACCTACACAGATACGCAGTATTTT. The full variable domain, rest sourced from reference TRBV11-2 and TRBJ2-3, is EAGVAQSPRYKIIEKRQSVAFWCNPISGHATLYWYQQILGQGPKLLIQFQNNGVVDDSQLPKDRFSAERLKGVDSTLKIQPAKLEDSAVYLCASSLGTTYTDTQYFGPGTRLTVL.

J is TRBJ1-1 and V is TRBV6-5, with D possibly being TRBD1 (6 bases). This CDR3 has 15 residues. Germline lookup yields CDR1 MNHEY and CDR2 SVGAGI. V was shortened by 6 bases and J by 5 bases, with 19 bases between the two germline ends. This CDR3 reads CASSSGGPPGTEAFF. CDR3 DNA sequence: TGTGCCAGCAGCTCGGGGGGGCCCCCGGGGACTGAAGCTTTCTTT.

This clone has just one count. The gene calls are TRBV9 and TRBJ1-4; D gene ambiguous. CDR1 and CDR2 (germline): SGDLS, YYNGEE. Trimming shortened V by 2 bases and J by 4 bases, and 9 bases separated the two germline ends. This CDR3 contains 14 residues. The CDR3, as DNA: TGTGCCAGCAGCGTGGGGAGTGGTAATGAAAAACTGTTTTTT. It specifies CASSVGSGNEKLFF.